This TCR beta chain was sequenced for a study of post-analysis software for immune sequencing data. Study as a whole: The cohort encompassed relapsing-remitting, secondary progressive and progressive-relapsing multiple sclerosis disease courses.

Incorporated into the TCR beta cDNA libraries were unique molecular identifiers, which served to reduce PCR and sequencing biases. The T cell input of roughly 1 to 11 million gave about 470,000 cDNA molecules. TCRdb itself ran the PCR reads through MiXCR, one entry per CDR3 protein. The table includes some 700,000 distinct CDR3 sequences, more than 50% detected once. This clonotype was observed a handful of times. Its antigen is currently unknown. Germline CDR1 and CDR2: SGHTA and FQGTGA. V was pared by 3 bases and J by 2 bases, with 6 bases of the junction left unmatched. There are 17 residues in the CDR3. Study-level points and caveats: TRBV5-6, TRBV5-1 and TRBV20-1 were among about 5 TRBV segments more frequent in patients than controls. Same-batch samples co-clustered strongly by F measure.

Sequenced material: blood. The chain is built from TRBV7-3 and TRBJ2-1; 11 bases fit TRBD2. The receptor was derived from a girl aged 2-15 years with multiple sclerosis. The CDR3: CASSFQTSGTAYNEQFF. The CDR3 DNA reads as TGTGCCAGCAGCTTTCAGACTAGCGGGACGGCCTACAATGAGCAGTTCTTC.